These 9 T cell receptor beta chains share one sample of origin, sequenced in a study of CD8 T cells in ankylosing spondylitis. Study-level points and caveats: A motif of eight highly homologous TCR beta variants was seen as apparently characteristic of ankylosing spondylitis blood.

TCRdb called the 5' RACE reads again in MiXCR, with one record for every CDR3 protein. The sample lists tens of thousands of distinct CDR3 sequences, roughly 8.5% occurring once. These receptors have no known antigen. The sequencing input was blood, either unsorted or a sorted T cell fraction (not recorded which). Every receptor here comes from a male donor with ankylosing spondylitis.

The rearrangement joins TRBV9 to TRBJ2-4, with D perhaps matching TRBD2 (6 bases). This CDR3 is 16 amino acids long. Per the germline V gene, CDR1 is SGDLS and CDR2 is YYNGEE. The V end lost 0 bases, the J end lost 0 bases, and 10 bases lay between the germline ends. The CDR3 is CASSVGGAVAKNIQYF. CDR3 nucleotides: TGTGCCAGCAGCGTAGGCGGGGCAGTAGCCAAAAACATTCAGTACTTC. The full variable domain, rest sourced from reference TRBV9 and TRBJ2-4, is DSGVTQTPKHLITATGQRVTLRCSPRSGDLSVYWYQQSLDQGLQFLIQYYNGEERAKGNILERFSAQQFPDLHSELNLSSLELGDSALYFCASSVGGAVAKNIQYFGAGTRLSVL.

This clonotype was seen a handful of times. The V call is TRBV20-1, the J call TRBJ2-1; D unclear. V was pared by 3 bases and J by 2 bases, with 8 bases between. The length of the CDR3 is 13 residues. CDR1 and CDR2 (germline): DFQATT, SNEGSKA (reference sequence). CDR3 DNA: TGCAGTGCTAGTTGGCTAGCCTACAATGAGCAGTTCTTC. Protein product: CSASWLAYNEQFF.

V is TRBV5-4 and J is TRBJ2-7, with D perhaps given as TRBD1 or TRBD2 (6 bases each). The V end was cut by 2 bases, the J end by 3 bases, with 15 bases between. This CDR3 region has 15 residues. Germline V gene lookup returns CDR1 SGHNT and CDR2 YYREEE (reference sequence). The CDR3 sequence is CASSFEEGGLYEQYF. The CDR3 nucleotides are TGTGCCAGCAGCTTCGAGGAGGGGGGACTCTACGAGCAGTACTTC.

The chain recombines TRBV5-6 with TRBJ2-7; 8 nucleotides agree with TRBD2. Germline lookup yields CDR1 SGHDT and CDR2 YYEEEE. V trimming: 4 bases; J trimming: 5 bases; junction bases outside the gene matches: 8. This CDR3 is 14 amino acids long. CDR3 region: CASSPGGASNEQYF. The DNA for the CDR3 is TGTGCCAGCAGCCCCGGGGGGGCGTCGAACGAGCAGTACTTC.

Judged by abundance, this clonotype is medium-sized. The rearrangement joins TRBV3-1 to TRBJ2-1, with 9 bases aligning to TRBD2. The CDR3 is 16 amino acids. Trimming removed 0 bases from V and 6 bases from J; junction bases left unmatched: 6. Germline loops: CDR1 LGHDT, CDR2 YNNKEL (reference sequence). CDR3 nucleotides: TGTGCCAGCAGCCAAGAGGTGATAGCGGGAGCCAATGAGCAGTTCTTC. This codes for CASSQEVIAGANEQFF.

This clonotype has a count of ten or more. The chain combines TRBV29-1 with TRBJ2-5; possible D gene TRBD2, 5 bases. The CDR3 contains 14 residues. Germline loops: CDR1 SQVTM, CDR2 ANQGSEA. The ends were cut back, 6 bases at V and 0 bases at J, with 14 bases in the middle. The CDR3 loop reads CSVVGGEYQETQYF. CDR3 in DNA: TGCAGCGTCGTAGGAGGAGAGTACCAAGAGACCCAGTACTTC.

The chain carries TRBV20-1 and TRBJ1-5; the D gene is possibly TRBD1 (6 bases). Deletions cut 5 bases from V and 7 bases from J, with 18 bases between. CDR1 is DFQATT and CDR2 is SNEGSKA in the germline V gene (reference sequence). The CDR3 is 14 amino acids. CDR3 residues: CSAGGEGGGQPQHF. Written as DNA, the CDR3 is TGCAGTGCTGGGGGTGAGGGGGGCGGCCAGCCCCAGCATTTT.

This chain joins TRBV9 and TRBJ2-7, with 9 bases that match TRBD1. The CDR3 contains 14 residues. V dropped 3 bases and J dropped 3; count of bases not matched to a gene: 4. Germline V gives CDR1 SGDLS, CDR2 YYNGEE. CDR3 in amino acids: CASSAGQGGYEQYF. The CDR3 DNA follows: TGTGCCAGCAGCGCGGGACAGGGAGGCTACGAGCAGTACTTC.

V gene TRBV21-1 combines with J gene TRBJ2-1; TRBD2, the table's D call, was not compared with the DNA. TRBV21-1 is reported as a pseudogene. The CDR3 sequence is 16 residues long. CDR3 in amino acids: CASSSRGLAGNNEQFF. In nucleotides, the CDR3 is TGTGCCAGCAGCAGCCGGGGACTAGCGGGAAACAATGAGCAGTTCTTC.